This T cell receptor (beta chain) was sequenced in a study of cytomegalovirus exposure and HLA in healthy donors. In the study overall: Out of 398 genotyped donors, less than 90% belonged to the Caucasian-associated ancestry cluster. Whole-study findings and limits: More clonal expansion characterized HLA-associated TCR beta chains than equally common others in a later analysis. A later analysis by the authors found several of the most significant clusters apparently linked to common viral pathogens.

Per the germline V gene, CDR1 is WNHNN and CDR2 is SYGVQD (reference sequence). CDR3 length equals 17 residues. The J segment lost 3 bases and the V segment lost 1 base, leaving 8 bases of the junction unmatched. The PCR ran on 60 Vbeta and 13 Jbeta primers. Produced via immunoSEQ multiplex PCR; TCRdb's table is partial and in-frame only. The repertoire holds approximately 82,000 clones, roughly a tenth seen once, with more than 20% in the top ten. Note on this clone: As yet, its antigen is unknown.

The sample comprised PBMCs. The chain recombines TRBV10-1 with TRBJ2-3, with 9 positions matching TRBD2. This receptor was taken from a man aged 55 to 70 in good health and CMV-seropositive. The CDR3 DNA follows: TGCGCCAGCAGTGAGTTGGGTGGGCTAGCGGGGACAGATACGCAGTATTTT. Translation: CASSELGGLAGTDTQYF.